Listed below are T cell receptor beta chains from one sample, sequenced in a study of T cells and Merkel cell carcinoma outcomes. The table came from immunoSEQ multiplex PCR; TCRdb's copy has only in-frame clones and leaves some out. The table has approximately 1,500 clones, about 84% seen once. Sample: tumor tissue from Merkel cell carcinoma. The receptors shown here come from a human donor with Merkel cell carcinoma. CDR3s include the opening cysteine and the closing phenylalanine or tryptophan. The order of the fields is clone size, D gene, J gene, CDR3 length, V gene, CDR3 protein, CDR3 DNA. A D gene is named only where the DNA matches it firmly. Not every row has a clone size; where given, it reads once, few, many or a size class.

abundance: NA
d_gene: TRBD1
j_gene: TRBJ2-7
len: 15
v_gene: TRBV11-2
CDR3aa: CASSLARQGAHEQYF
CDR3nt: TGTGCCAGCAGCTTAGCCCGACAGGGGGCTCACGAGCAGTACTTC

abundance: few
d_gene: TRBD1
j_gene: TRBJ1-2
len: 15
v_gene: TRBV6-5
CDR3aa: CASRATGTGFSGYTF
CDR3nt: TGTGCCAGCAGAGCTACCGGGACAGGGTTTTCCGGCTACACCTTC

abundance: NA
d_gene: NA
j_gene: TRBJ2-7
len: 14
v_gene: TRBV5-1
CDR3aa: CASSSGQPIYEQYF
CDR3nt: TGCGCCAGCAGCTCCGGACAGCCGATATACGAGCAGTACTTC

abundance: NA
d_gene: NA
j_gene: TRBJ1-4
len: 12
v_gene: TRBV25-1
CDR3aa: CASSEVFEKLFF
CDR3nt: TGTGCCAGCAGTGAGGTGTTTGAAAAACTGTTTTTT

abundance: NA
d_gene: TRBD1
j_gene: TRBJ2-5
len: 15
v_gene: TRBV18
CDR3aa: CASSPTPTGEETQYF
CDR3nt: TGTGCCAGCTCACCGACCCCCACAGGGGAAGAGACCCAGTACTTC

abundance: NA
d_gene: NA
j_gene: TRBJ2-7
len: 12
v_gene: TRBV7-2
CDR3aa: CASRNPAEQWYF
CDR3nt: TGTGCCAGCCGTAACCCGGCGGAGCAGTGGTACTTC

abundance: NA
d_gene: NA
j_gene: TRBJ2-5
len: 14
v_gene: TRBV4-1
CDR3aa: CASSSPSRQETQYF
CDR3nt: TGCGCCAGCAGCTCTCCTAGTAGGCAAGAGACCCAGTACTTC

abundance: few
d_gene: TRBD2
j_gene: TRBJ2-3
len: 15
v_gene: TRBV5-1
CDR3aa: CASSSLAGGTDTQYF
CDR3nt: TGCGCCAGCAGCTCACTAGCGGGAGGCACAGATACGCAGTATTTT

abundance: NA
d_gene: NA
j_gene: TRBJ1-2
len: 14
v_gene: TRBV13
CDR3aa: CASSLGQWNYGYTF
CDR3nt: TGTGCCAGCAGCTTAGGACAGTGGAACTATGGCTACACCTTC

abundance: NA
d_gene: TRBD1
j_gene: TRBJ2-3
len: 14
v_gene: TRBV11-3
CDR3aa: CASSPGQRADTQYF
CDR3nt: TGTGCCAGCAGTCCGGGACAGAGAGCAGATACGCAGTATTTT

abundance: NA
d_gene: NA
j_gene: TRBJ1-1
len: 15
v_gene: TRBV7-9
CDR3aa: CASSLEGRVNTEAFF
CDR3nt: TGTGCCAGCAGCTTAGAAGGACGGGTGAACACTGAAGCTTTCTTT

abundance: NA
d_gene: TRBD1
j_gene: TRBJ2-2
len: 15
v_gene: TRBV7-3
CDR3aa: CASSLTGRNTGELFF
CDR3nt: TGTGCCAGCAGCCTGACAGGGAGAAACACCGGGGAGCTGTTTTTT

abundance: NA
d_gene: NA
j_gene: TRBJ2-7
len: 14
v_gene: TRBV18
CDR3aa: CASSPRQASYEQYF
CDR3nt: TGTGCCAGCTCACCACGGCAGGCCTCCTACGAGCAGTACTTC

abundance: NA
d_gene: NA
j_gene: TRBJ1-2
len: 11
v_gene: TRBV20-1
CDR3aa: CNASVSTRYTF
CDR3nt: TGCAATGCTAGCGTGTCCACCCGCTACACCTTC

abundance: NA
d_gene: NA
j_gene: TRBJ1-1
len: 15
v_gene: TRBV7-9
CDR3aa: CASSLVSWGNTEAFF
CDR3nt: TGTGCCAGCAGCTTAGTTTCCTGGGGGAACACTGAAGCTTTCTTT

abundance: once
d_gene: TRBD2
j_gene: TRBJ2-1
len: 15
v_gene: TRBV4-1
CDR3aa: CASSQVSGDYNEQFF
CDR3nt: TGCGCCAGCAGCCAAGTCAGCGGGGACTACAATGAGCAGTTCTTC

abundance: NA
d_gene: TRBD2
j_gene: TRBJ2-1
len: 16
v_gene: TRBV7-3
CDR3aa: CASSKTSGGNYNEQFF
CDR3nt: TGTGCCAGCAGCAAAACTAGCGGGGGGAACTACAATGAGCAGTTCTTC

abundance: NA
d_gene: TRBD1
j_gene: TRBJ1-2
len: 15
v_gene: TRBV7-9
CDR3aa: CASSPNPGQSYGYTF
CDR3nt: TGTGCCAGCAGCCCAAACCCGGGACAGAGCTATGGCTACACCTTC

abundance: NA
d_gene: NA
j_gene: TRBJ1-1
len: 15
v_gene: TRBV19
CDR3aa: CASSSRTVLNTEAFF
CDR3nt: TGTGCCAGTAGTTCCCGGACAGTTTTGAACACTGAAGCTTTCTTT

abundance: NA
d_gene: TRBD2
j_gene: TRBJ2-3
len: 19
v_gene: TRBV7-9
CDR3aa: CASSPGLAGGLGGTDTQYF
CDR3nt: TGTGCCAGCAGCCCAGGACTAGCGGGAGGTCTCGGGGGCACAGATACGCAGTATTTT

abundance: NA
d_gene: NA
j_gene: TRBJ1-1
len: 14
v_gene: TRBV18
CDR3aa: CASSPQLKNTEAFF
CDR3nt: TGTGCCAGCTCACCACAGCTTAAGAACACTGAAGCTTTCTTT

abundance: NA
d_gene: NA
j_gene: TRBJ1-5
len: 15
v_gene: TRBV9
CDR3aa: CASSVAGGLGQPQHF
CDR3nt: TGTGCCAGCAGCGTAGCCGGGGGCTTGGGTCAGCCCCAGCATTTT

abundance: NA
d_gene: NA
j_gene: TRBJ2-7
len: 11
v_gene: TRBV10-3
CDR3aa: CAIKSSYEQYF
CDR3nt: TGTGCCATCAAATCCAGCTACGAGCAGTACTTC

abundance: once
d_gene: NA
j_gene: TRBJ2-7
len: 14
v_gene: TRBV29-1
CDR3aa: CSVFGGTSSYEQYF
CDR3nt: TGCAGCGTCTTCGGTGGCACTTCCTCCTACGAGCAGTACTTC

abundance: NA
d_gene: TRBD1
j_gene: TRBJ1-1
len: 12
v_gene: TRBV29-1
CDR3aa: CSVDGTGGVAFF
CDR3nt: TGCAGCGTTGATGGGACAGGGGGTGTCGCTTTCTTT

abundance: NA
d_gene: TRBD2
j_gene: TRBJ2-3
len: 15
v_gene: TRBV9
CDR3aa: CASTSDGLARDTQYF
CDR3nt: TGTGCCAGCACCTCAGATGGACTAGCACGGGATACGCAGTATTTT

abundance: few
d_gene: TRBD1
j_gene: TRBJ1-6
len: 18
v_gene: TRBV7-9
CDR3aa: CASSPDPDRGWYNSPLHF
CDR3nt: TGTGCCAGCAGCCCAGACCCGGACAGGGGGTGGTATAATTCACCCCTCCACTTT

abundance: NA
d_gene: TRBD2
j_gene: TRBJ2-5
len: 15
v_gene: TRBV29-1
CDR3aa: CSVELSGMSQETQYF
CDR3nt: TGCAGCGTTGAATTGAGCGGGATGAGTCAAGAGACCCAGTACTTC

abundance: NA
d_gene: NA
j_gene: TRBJ1-1
len: 18
v_gene: TRBV14
CDR3aa: CASSQKLGKASADTEAFF
CDR3nt: TGTGCCAGCAGCCAAAAACTAGGAAAAGCATCTGCGGATACTGAAGCTTTCTTT

abundance: once
d_gene: NA
j_gene: TRBJ1-3
len: 15
v_gene: TRBV7-2
CDR3aa: CASSSRGEVGNTIYF
CDR3nt: TGTGCCAGCAGCTCGAGAGGGGAGGTGGGAAACACCATATATTTT

abundance: NA
d_gene: TRBD2
j_gene: TRBJ2-3
len: 16
v_gene: TRBV11-3
CDR3aa: CASSLRGSGGTDTQYF
CDR3nt: TGTGCCAGCAGCTTACGGGGTAGCGGGGGCACAGATACGCAGTATTTT

abundance: NA
d_gene: NA
j_gene: TRBJ2-1
len: 13
v_gene: TRBV5-1
CDR3aa: CASSLGGANEQFF
CDR3nt: TGCGCCAGCAGCTTGGGAGGGGCGAATGAGCAGTTCTTC

abundance: NA
d_gene: TRBD1
j_gene: TRBJ2-2
len: 14
v_gene: TRBV5-4
CDR3aa: CASSSTGDTGELFF
CDR3nt: TGTGCCAGCAGCTCTACAGGGGACACCGGGGAGCTGTTTTTT

abundance: NA
d_gene: NA
j_gene: TRBJ2-5
len: 11
v_gene: TRBV20-1
CDR3aa: CSATGRKTQYF
CDR3nt: TGCAGTGCTACGGGGAGGAAGACCCAGTACTTC

abundance: NA
d_gene: NA
j_gene: TRBJ2-7
len: 17
v_gene: TRBV4-2
CDR3aa: CASSQKGASASSYEQYF
CDR3nt: TGTGCCAGCAGCCAGAAGGGGGCTAGCGCAAGCTCCTACGAGCAGTACTTC

abundance: NA
d_gene: NA
j_gene: TRBJ2-5
len: 16
v_gene: TRBV7-7
CDR3aa: CASSWGLGVEGETQYF
CDR3nt: TGTGCTAGCAGCTGGGGGCTGGGGGTCGAAGGAGAGACCCAGTACTTC